This entry describes one T cell receptor beta chain. The CDR3 sequence is 14 residues long. J lost 4 bases, V lost 4 bases, and 2 bases had no gene match. Looked up from germline, CDR1 is SGHDT and CDR2 is YYEEEE. Libraries were prepared by immunoSEQ multiplex PCR; TCRdb keeps only in-frame clonotypes and omits some of them. The table records about 78,000 clones, roughly 93% of them present only once. The data were taken from a study of technical replicates of blood from several donors. Sequenced sample: T cells isolated from PBMCs. This receptor was taken from a human donor in good health. V usage is TRBV5-6 and J usage is TRBJ2-4, with 10 bases matching TRBD2. The CDR3 bases are TGTGCCAGCAGCATACTAGCGGGGAAAAACATTCAGTACTTC. It codes for CASSILAGKNIQYF.